This T cell receptor (beta chain) was obtained from a study of cytotoxic CD8 clonotypes in ibrutinib-treated CLL. The CDR3 covers 18 residues. V shed 4 bases, J shed 0 bases, and the junction held 6 bases outside the gene matches. The germline CDR1 and CDR2 sequences are SGHRS and YFSETQ. Remarks on this clone: Antigen specificity is unknown.

Profiled with immunoSEQ multiplex PCR; TCRdb holds only in-frame clones, not every one. The sample lists some 300,000 clones, almost 80% occurring once. Study results and caveats: Baseline levels of clonality went above those of age-matched healthy donors and moved with circulating CD8+ T-cell counts. Clonality went up at the time of ibrutinib response, stayed stable in sustained remission, and later dropped back toward its baseline level at progression. Investigators sampled sustained-remission and progressing patients at differing times. Public clonotypes occurred uncommonly; on treatment, they contracted or remained stable.

The sequence was obtained from a human donor with chronic lymphocytic leukemia. The chain recombines TRBV5-1 with TRBJ2-2; 13 bases align to TRBD2. The sample here was PBMCs, taken before ibrutinib treatment. DNA for the CDR3: TGCGCCAGCAGCACAGGGACTAGCGGGAACACGAACACCGGGGAGCTGTTTTTT. It translates to CASSTGTSGNTNTGELFF.